These 29 T cell receptor beta chains were sequenced from one sample in a study of molecular identifiers for immune sequencing clone quantification. Each CDR3 protein is one row after TCRdb ran MiXCR on the PCR reads. The sample lists more than 550,000 distinct CDR3 sequences; about 25% were seen once. Sequenced input: naive CD8+ T cells from blood, with Jurkat cell RNA spiked in. The subset here: FACS-sorted CD8+CD4-CCR7+CD45RA+ naive T cells. The receptors originated from a human donor in good health. Some libraries in this study had Jurkat cell RNA spiked in.

The genes are TRBV6-2 or TRBV6-3 and TRBJ2-7; either TRBD1 or TRBD2 may fit D (5 bases each). The CDR3 runs to 15 residues. Germline values: CDR1 MNHEY, CDR2 SVGEGT. Trimming cost V 4 bases and J 1 base, with 14 bases left between them. DNA for the CDR3: TGTGCCAGCAGTTGGCCCCGGGGCGAATCCTACGAGCAGTACTTC. Its protein product is CASSWPRGESYEQYF.

On this clonotype itself: This may come from a read error, since a much larger clone is one base off. The CDR3 region has the DNA TGTGCCAGCGGGCTCGGGGCCCGAGGGAACGAGAAGTACTTC. It yields the protein CASGLGARGNEKYF. The chain uses TRBV6-2 or TRBV6-3 and TRBJ2-7; D may match TRBD1 or TRBD2 (5 bases each). The CDR3 runs to 14 residues. The germline V gene encodes CDR1 MNHEY and CDR2 SVGEGT.

Many counts were recorded for this clonotype. This chain connects TRBV21-1 to TRBJ1-5; whether TRBD1, the table's D call, matches the DNA was not checked. TRBV21-1 is a listed pseudogene. The CDR3 extends over 16 amino acids. Here the CDR3 reads CASSARGPPSGQPQHF. The CDR3 bases are TGTGCCAGCAGCGCCCGGGGCCCCCCTTCGGGTCAGCCCCAGCATTTT.

The chain couples TRBV6-2 or TRBV6-3 to TRBJ1-1, with D perhaps matching TRBD1 (5 bases). V lost 6 bases, J lost 8 bases, and 19 bases lay in between. The CDR3 consists of 14 residues. CDR1 is MNHEY, CDR2 SVGEGT, per germline. CDR3 sequence reads: CASSRAGFFGEAFF. The CDR3 coding sequence is TGTGCCAGCAGCCGGGCAGGGTTTTTTGGGGAAGCTTTCTTT.

This clonotype was counted between two and nine times. This rearrangement joins TRBV7-8 to TRBJ2-1, with D possibly matching TRBD1 (6 bases). The CDR3 totals 13 residues. Per the germline V gene, CDR1 is SGHVS and CDR2 is FQNEAQ. The V gene lost 1 base and the J gene lost 8 bases, with 9 bases spanning the gap. In nucleotides, the CDR3 is TGTGCCAGCAGCTTAGGCAGGGGCGATGAGCAGTTCTTC. Its translation is CASSLGRGDEQFF.

A remark on this clonotype: This sequence may be a read error, since a much larger clone differs from it by one base. This chain connects TRBV12-5 to TRBJ1-1; D gene ambiguous. This CDR3 has 12 amino acids. The germline gives CDR1 LGHNT, CDR2 FRNRAP. Trimming removed 2 bases at V and 1 base at J, with 2 bases between. The CDR3 nucleotides read TGTGCTAGTGGTTTGCGGAACACTGAAGCTTTCTTT. Translated: CASGLRNTEAFF.

A few counts support this clonotype. The chain recombines TRBV27 with TRBJ2-2; 7 positions agree with TRBD2. Germline V lookup: CDR1 MNHEY, CDR2 SMNVEV (reference sequence). This CDR3 is built from 14 residues. Losses at the gene ends were 10 bases for V and 1 base for J; bases not matched to a gene: 6. CDR3 sequence reads: CATKWGGNTGELFF. CDR3 coding DNA: TGTGCCACTAAATGGGGGGGGAACACCGGGGAGCTGTTTTTT.

This clonotype showed up just a few times. In this CDR3 the conserved last residue, phenylalanine or tryptophan, is missing, so a read error is likely. The rearrangement uses TRBV19 and TRBJ2-1; TRBD1 is a possible D gene (5 bases). The V gene lost 1 base and the J gene lost 4 bases, with 8 bases spanning the gap. CDR3 length: 14 amino acids. Germline V gives CDR1 LNHDA, CDR2 SQIVND (reference sequence). The CDR3 loop is CASSIGTGYNEQFL. The CDR3 region has the DNA TGTGCCAGTAGTATAGGAACAGGTTACAATGAGCAGTTCCTC.

The table lists this clonotype with many counts. The V call is TRBV7-2, the J call TRBJ2-7, with D perhaps TRBD1 (7 bases). V dropped 3 bases and J dropped 2 bases, with 11 bases sitting between them. The CDR3 consists of 14 residues. Germline CDR1 is SGHTA and CDR2 is FQGNSA. CDR3 amino acids: CASSFRGEAYEQYF. In nucleotides, the CDR3 is TGTGCCAGCAGCTTCAGGGGGGAAGCCTACGAGCAGTACTTC.

V is TRBV5-4 and J is TRBJ2-7, with 7 nucleotides matching TRBD1. In germline, CDR1 is SGHNT, CDR2 YYREEE (reference sequence). The J segment lost 1 base and the V segment lost 0 bases, leaving 7 bases of the junction unmatched. The CDR3 sequence is 16 residues long. In DNA, the CDR3 is TGTGCCAGCAGCTTGGAGGGGACAGCGGTTTCCTACGAGCAGTACTTC. Protein: CASSLEGTAVSYEQYF. The full variable domain, its missing parts supplied by reference TRBV5-4 and TRBJ2-7, is ETGVTQSPTHLIKTRGQQVTLRCSSQSGHNTVSWYQQALGQGPQFIFQYYREEENGRGNFPPRFSGLQFPNYSSELNVNALELDDSALYLCASSLEGTAVSYEQYFGPGTRLTVT.

This chain links TRBV11-1 with TRBJ2-7, with 7 bases fitting TRBD1. Germline CDR1 reads SGHAT; CDR2 reads FQDESV (reference sequence). CDR3 length: 16 amino acids. J gave up 2 bases and V 0 bases, and 7 bases lay outside the gene matches. CDR3 loop: CASSLAPTGDAYEQYF. The CDR3 bases are TGTGCCAGCAGCTTAGCGCCCACAGGGGACGCCTACGAGCAGTACTTC.

This clonotype was detected only a few times. The rearrangement links TRBV27 to TRBJ2-2; possible D gene TRBD1, 6 bases. The germline CDR1 and CDR2 sequences are MNHEY and SMNVEV (reference sequence). This CDR3 has 17 residues. V lost 1 base and J lost 0, with 12 bases in between. Here the CDR3 DNA reads TGTGCCAGCAGTTTATACCGGGACATAACGAACACCGGGGAGCTGTTTTTT. Its translation: CASSLYRDITNTGELFF.

The table lists this clonotype with a few counts. The chain couples TRBV20-1 to TRBJ1-2; D is unclear. The germline CDR1 and CDR2 sequences are DFQATT and SNEGSKA (reference sequence). The ends were cut back, 0 bases at V and 2 bases at J, with 13 bases in the middle. The CDR3 has 15 amino acids. The CDR3 nucleotides read TGCAGTGCTAGAGATCGGATACAGTTAAACTATGGCTACACCTTC. It encodes CSARDRIQLNYGYTF.

Regarding this clonotype: Sequence at one end of the junction differs from germline and may be a read error. The rearrangement uses TRBV7-9 and TRBJ2-2; 14 bases line up with TRBD2. Germline lookup yields CDR1 SEHNR and CDR2 FQNEAQ (reference sequence). CDR3 length equals 16 residues. The CDR3 DNA reads TGTACCAGCAGCCCCCGACTAGCGGGAGGGCCCTGGGAGCTGTTTTTT. This sequence encodes CTSSPRLAGGPWELFF.

This clonotype appeared a few times. This chain uses TRBV7-6 with TRBJ2-7; 11 nucleotides align to TRBD2. V gave up 4 bases and J gave up 0 bases; unmatched junction bases: 5. This CDR3 is 16 amino acids long. Germline assignment: CDR1 SGHVS and CDR2 FNYEAQ. CDR3 sequence reads: CASSSLTSGNSYEQYF. The CDR3 nucleotides read TGTGCCAGCAGCTCCCTGACTAGCGGGAACTCCTACGAGCAGTACTTC. The whole variable domain, filled in from reference TRBV7-6 and TRBJ2-7, reads GAGVSQSPRYKVTKRGQDVALRCDPISGHVSLYWYRQALGQGPEFLTYFNYEAQQDKSGLPNDRFSAERPEGSISTLTIQRTEQRDSAMYRCASSSLTSGNSYEQYFGPGTRLTVT.

This clonotype has only a few counts. V and J are TRBV30 and TRBJ1-2; D unresolved. Germline CDR1 and CDR2: GTSNPN and SVGIG (reference sequence). V gave up 3 bases and J gave up 5 bases, with 28 bases separating them. CDR3 length: 18 amino acids. This chain's CDR3 is CAWSPPNHLDLLLYGYTF. The CDR3 DNA follows: TGTGCCTGGAGCCCCCCAAACCACCTGGATCTATTACTATATGGCTACACCTTC.

Ten or more counts support this clonotype. The gene calls are TRBV27 and TRBJ2-3, with D unresolved. V was clipped by 6 bases and J by 2 bases, with 18 bases between them. This CDR3 region has 16 residues. The germline CDR1 and CDR2 sequences are MNHEY and SMNVEV (reference sequence). The CDR3 loop is CASRTDDGHLTDTQYF. The CDR3 DNA reads as TGTGCCAGCAGAACGGACGACGGGCACCTCACAGATACGCAGTATTTT.

The CDR3 spells CAWSRGVYEQYF. The CDR3 DNA follows: TGTGCCTGGAGTAGGGGGGTTTACGAGCAGTACTTC. The genes are TRBV30 and TRBJ2-7, with D tentatively TRBD1 or TRBD2 (6 bases each). V lost 2 bases and J 4 bases, leaving 9 bases between the germline ends. This CDR3 is 12 amino acids long. Per germline, CDR1 GTSNPN and CDR2 SVGIG (reference sequence).

This clonotype showed up just a few times. The chain recombines TRBV4-3 with TRBJ2-7, with 10 bases identical to TRBD2. CDR1 and CDR2 from the germline V gene are LGHNA and YSLEER. The CDR3 is made up of 15 amino acids. V lost 4 bases and J lost 6; bases outside the gene matches: 9. The CDR3 nucleotides read TGCGCCAGCAGCCCTTCTAGCGGGGGTAGTTCCGAGCAGTACTTC. This gives the protein CASSPSSGGSSEQYF.

A few counts support this clonotype. The CDR3, as DNA: TGCGCCAGCAGCCAAGAGGGACAGGGGATCAACGAGCAGTACTTC. Translation: CASSQEGQGINEQYF. V and J are TRBV4-1 and TRBJ2-7; TRBD1 matches 10 bases. V lost 0 bases, J lost 5 bases, and 4 bases stayed unmatched. Germline V lookup: CDR1 MGHRA, CDR2 YSYEKL. This CDR3 contains 15 residues.

Concerning this clonotype: A much larger clone differs by one base, so this may be a read error. This chain uses TRBV7-8 with TRBJ1-2; tentatively, D is TRBD1 (6 bases). Germline CDR1 is SGHVS and CDR2 is FQNEAQ. The CDR3 has 16 residues. Here the CDR3 DNA reads TGTGCCAGCAGCTTAGAGGCTCGGACAGCTCAATTTAGCTACAACTTC. Its translation: CASSLEARTAQFSYNF.

Concerning this clonotype: A much larger clone differs from this one at a single base, so this may be a read error. This rearrangement joins TRBV5-1 to TRBJ1-1; 7 bases line up with TRBD1. CDR1 SGHRS and CDR2 YFSETQ come from the germline V gene. The CDR3 contains 17 residues. V lost 0 bases, J lost 6 bases, and 14 bases stayed unmatched. The CDR3 nucleotides are TGCGCCAGCAGCTTGGTATGGCCGCAAACAGGACAGGCTGAAGCTTTCTTT. It specifies CASSLVWPQTGQAEAFF.

The chain links TRBV5-1 to TRBJ2-7; D possibly corresponds to TRBD1 (5 bases). The CDR3 sequence is 13 residues long. Germline values: CDR1 SGHRS, CDR2 YFSETQ. The V end lost 3 bases, the J end lost 5 bases, and 12 bases lay between the germline ends. The CDR3 loop reads CASSYGASHEQYF. The CDR3 nucleotides read TGCGCCAGCAGCTATGGGGCTTCCCACGAGCAGTACTTC.

Comments on this clonotype: This likely comes from a read error, as the CDR3 has no conserved phenylalanine or tryptophan at its end. This chain uses TRBV27 with TRBJ1-5; D remains unclear. The germline V and J ends were trimmed by 5 bases and 6 bases, with 11 bases remaining between them. CDR1 and CDR2 from the germline V gene are MNHEY and SMNVEV (reference sequence). The CDR3 runs 13 residues. CDR3 amino acids: CASSTSLGQPQHS. CDR3 coding DNA: TGTGCCAGCAGTACCTCTCTTGGTCAGCCCCAGCATTCT.

Worth noting for this clonotype: One end of the junction is discordant with germline, which a read error may explain. V gene TRBV5-3 combines with J gene TRBJ2-7; D assignment may be TRBD1 or TRBD2 (5 bases each). TRBV5-3 is placed among ORFs of uncertain function. The CDR3 totals 14 residues. CDR3 in amino acids: CASSLVGVGVGQYF. Written as DNA, the CDR3 is TGTGCCAGCAGCTTGGTGGGGGTAGGGGTCGGGCAGTACTTC.

The table lists this clonotype with a few counts. The V and J genes are TRBV19 and TRBJ1-4, with D possibly matching TRBD1 (6 bases). The CDR3 is 15 residues long. The germline gives CDR1 LNHDA, CDR2 SQIVND (reference sequence). Trimming removed 7 bases at V and 6 bases at J, with 18 bases between. DNA for the CDR3: TGTGCCAGTACCCCGTCCGGGGGGCTTTATGAAAAACTGTTTTTT. It specifies CASTPSGGLYEKLFF.

V gene TRBV12-3 or TRBV12-4 combines with J gene TRBJ2-1; D not resolved. The CDR3 is made up of 12 amino acids. V lost 7 bases to trimming and J lost 5 bases, with 9 bases between them. Here the CDR3 reads CASTGTHNEQFF. CDR3 in DNA: TGTGCCAGCACGGGTACCCACAATGAGCAGTTCTTC.

This clonotype was observed a few times. The chain uses TRBV10-3 and TRBJ2-7; 13 bases align to TRBD2. Germline CDR1 ENHRY, CDR2 SYGVKD. This CDR3 is built from 14 residues. The CDR3 reads CSIGTSGVFDEQYF. CDR3 sequence (DNA): TGTTCGATCGGGACTAGCGGGGTATTCGACGAGCAGTACTTC.

This clonotype was seen more than once but under ten times. The rearrangement links TRBV19 to TRBJ1-1; D is undetermined. The CDR3 consists of 14 residues. Per germline, CDR1 LNHDA and CDR2 SQIVND (reference sequence). V was trimmed by 3 bases and J by 0 bases, leaving 8 bases between them. In DNA, the CDR3 is TGTGCCAGTAGTATTGCGGGTATGAACACTGAAGCTTTCTTT. Protein: CASSIAGMNTEAFF.